The 24 T cell receptor beta chains presented below share a single source sample, sequenced in a study of CD8 T cells in Susac syndrome. The authors reverse transcribed about 0.5 to 1 ug RNA with random hexamers. In TCRdb, the immunoSEQ multiplex PCR reads were re-called with MiXCR into one record per CDR3 protein. The repertoire holds tens of thousands of distinct CDR3 sequences, 85% to 95% seen once, with roughly 0.46% in the top ten. The sequenced sample was CD8+ T cells from PBMCs. The receptors stem from a human donor with Susac syndrome.

The chain links TRBV25-1 to TRBJ2-1; tentatively, D is TRBD2 (6 bases). The V end lost 8 bases, the J end lost 0 bases, and 8 bases lay between the germline ends. This CDR3 has 13 amino acids. Germline CDR1 reads MGHDK; CDR2 reads SYGVNS. CDR3 sequence reads: CASERVSYNEQFF. The CDR3 DNA reads as TGTGCCAGCGAGCGGGTCTCCTACAATGAGCAGTTCTTC.

The genes are TRBV4-1 and TRBJ2-1; 7 bases fit TRBD1. The V gene end was trimmed by 4 bases and the J gene end by 0 bases; junction bases not matched to a gene: 6. The CDR3 covers 16 residues. Per the germline V gene, CDR1 is MGHRA and CDR2 is YSYEKL. This chain's CDR3 is CASSLTGTSSYNEQFF. CDR3 in DNA: TGCGCCAGCAGCCTGACAGGGACGAGCTCCTACAATGAGCAGTTCTTC.

This rearrangement joins TRBV27 to TRBJ2-3, with 10 nucleotides matching TRBD1. The CDR3 covers 16 residues. V gave up 5 bases and J gave up 1 base; unmatched junction bases: 6. Looked up from germline, CDR1 is MNHEY and CDR2 is SMNVEV (reference sequence). Written as DNA, the CDR3 is TGTGCCAGCAGTCCGAGGGACAGGGGAGGCACAGATACGCAGTATTTT. Residues: CASSPRDRGGTDTQYF.

This chain uses TRBV25-1 with TRBJ2-6; 7 bases are shared with TRBD1. The CDR3 totals 16 residues. Germline V gene sequence: CDR1 MGHDK, CDR2 SYGVNS. V lost 5 bases, J lost 2 bases, and 6 bases stayed unmatched. CDR3 DNA sequence: TGTGCCAGCAGTCAACCAGACAGGGCTGGGGCCAACGTCCTGACTTTC. This translates into CASSQPDRAGANVLTF.

Here the CDR3 DNA reads TGCAGCGTTGTAGTAGCGGGAGTGGCAGATACGCAGTATTTT. Amino acids: CSVVVAGVADTQYF. The chain combines TRBV29-1 with TRBJ2-3, with TRBD2 identical over 9 bases. Losses at the gene ends were 4 bases for V and 4 bases for J; bases not matched to a gene: 6. The V gene's germline CDR1 is SQVTM and CDR2 ANQGSEA. The CDR3 spans 14 residues.

This rearrangement joins TRBV4-3 to TRBJ2-2; D uncertain. This CDR3 is 14 amino acids long. Trimming took 3 bases from V and 5 from J, leaving 10 bases between them. Germline assignment: CDR1 LGHNA and CDR2 YSLEER. The DNA of the CDR3 is TGCGCCAGCAGCCAGATTGTGGGGACCGGGGAGCTGTTTTTT. This gives the protein CASSQIVGTGELFF.

The gene calls are TRBV2 and TRBJ2-7, with no clear D. Trimming shortened V by 8 bases and J by 7 bases, and 21 bases separated the two germline ends. The length of the CDR3 is 14 residues. The germline CDR1 and CDR2 sequences are SNHLY and FYNNEI. CDR3 DNA sequence: TGTGCCAGCGAATCGGCAGGTTCGGCTGGGGAGCAGTACTTC. Protein sequence: CASESAGSAGEQYF.

The chain employs TRBV13 and TRBJ1-1; D is perhaps TRBD1 (5 bases). The germline gives CDR1 PRHDT, CDR2 FYEKMQ (reference sequence). This CDR3 has 13 amino acids. V lost 7 bases, J lost 5 bases, and 14 bases lay in between. The CDR3 sequence: CASIGNGGTEAFF. CDR3 DNA: TGTGCCAGCATAGGCAACGGGGGGACTGAAGCTTTCTTT.

This chain uses TRBV7-2 with TRBJ1-5; D not certain. Trimming removed 1 base from V and 2 bases from J, with 9 bases in between. This CDR3 spans 15 amino acids. Germline loops: CDR1 SGHTA, CDR2 FQGNSA. In nucleotides, the CDR3 is TGTGCCAGCAGCTTAGGGGCAGACGGCAATCAGCCCCAGCATTTT. As protein: CASSLGADGNQPQHF.

This chain uses TRBV29-1 with TRBJ2-7; D gene ambiguous. There are 12 residues in the CDR3. Germline assignment: CDR1 SQVTM and CDR2 ANQGSEA. Deletions cut 7 bases from V and 3 bases from J, with 13 bases between. The chain's CDR3 is CSGADGVYEQYF. The CDR3 DNA reads as TGCAGCGGGGCGGACGGAGTCTACGAGCAGTACTTC.

The chain combines TRBV18 with TRBJ2-5; D is unresolved. Trimming removed 3 bases from V and 1 base from J, with 12 bases in between. The germline V gene has CDR1 KGHSH and CDR2 LQKENI. There are 15 residues in the CDR3. Here the CDR3 reads CASSPSGNPQETQYF. The CDR3 DNA sequence: TGTGCCAGCTCACCCTCTGGGAACCCCCAAGAGACCCAGTACTTC. The whole variable domain, filled in from reference TRBV18 and TRBJ2-5, reads NAGVMQNPRHLVRRRGQEARLRCSPMKGHSHVYWYRQLPEEGLKFMVYLQKENIIDESGMPKERFSAEFPKEGPSILRIQQVVRGDSAAYFCASSPSGNPQETQYFGPGTRLLVL.

This clonotype was picked up one time. The chain recombines TRBV4-1 with TRBJ2-7; the match to TRBD1 covers 9 bases. CDR3 size: 13 residues. The trim removed 5 bases at V and 8 bases at J, leaving 7 bases unmatched. Per the germline V gene, CDR1 is MGHRA and CDR2 is YSYEKL. CDR3 in amino acids: CASSELGTGKQYF. CDR3 bases: TGCGCCAGCAGCGAGCTCGGGACAGGGAAGCAGTACTTC.

This clonotype was recorded a few times. The chain couples TRBV4-3 to TRBJ2-1; 9 nucleotides agree with TRBD2. V lost 1 base and J lost 5; bases outside the gene matches: 6. The CDR3 runs 16 residues. From germline, CDR1 is LGHNA and CDR2 YSLEER. CDR3 sequence (DNA): TGCGCCAGCAGCCAAGGTTCAGCGGGGGGTAACAATGAGCAGTTCTTC. This gives the protein CASSQGSAGGNNEQFF.

The chain couples TRBV13 to TRBJ2-5; D call uncertain. There are 13 residues in the CDR3. The germline gives CDR1 PRHDT, CDR2 FYEKMQ (reference sequence). With 5 bases removed from V and 0 bases from J, the gap between germline ends came to 7 bases. CDR3 sequence: CASSPQNQETQYF. DNA for the CDR3: TGTGCCAGCAGCCCCCAGAACCAAGAGACCCAGTACTTC.

In the case of this clonotype: One end of the junction fails to match germline, which may point to a read error. The CDR3 DNA is TGTGCCAGCAGCCAATCGATAGTGGTAACGGACTTC. Protein sequence: CASSQSIVVTDF. This chain links TRBV16 with TRBJ2-4; no clear D gene. The germline V gene encodes CDR1 KGHSY and CDR2 FQNENV. This CDR3 has 12 residues.

The chain joins TRBV29-1 to TRBJ2-3; 9 bases agree with TRBD1. Germline values: CDR1 SQVTM, CDR2 ANQGSEA. The CDR3 runs to 13 residues. Trimming removed 8 bases from V and 6 bases from J; junction bases left unmatched: 9. The CDR3 nucleotides read TGCAGCCTTACAGGGGGCATTACCGATACGCAGTATTTT. Translation gives CSLTGGITDTQYF.

This sequence joins TRBV7-8 and TRBJ2-7; D remains unclear. CDR1 SGHVS and CDR2 FQNEAQ come from the germline V gene. CDR3 length: 13 amino acids. V shed 0 bases and J shed 7 bases, with 10 bases lying between them. CDR3 sequence (DNA): TGTGCCAGCAGCTTAGCGGGGTTGGGGGAGCAGTACTTC. Protein product: CASSLAGLGEQYF.

The chain is built from TRBV28 and TRBJ1-2, with D possibly being TRBD1 (5 bases). Germline values: CDR1 MDHEN, CDR2 SYDVKM. There are 15 residues in the CDR3. V was cut by 4 bases and J by 2 bases, with 14 bases left in between. CDR3 sequence (DNA): TGTGCCAGCAGTTCCGGCGGACAAACAAACTATGGCTACACCTTC. It is translated as CASSSGGQTNYGYTF.

The genes are TRBV20-1 and TRBJ2-2, with D hard to call. V dropped 8 bases and J dropped 1 base, with 8 bases sitting between them. Germline values: CDR1 DFQATT, CDR2 SNEGSKA (reference sequence). The CDR3 extends over 12 amino acids. The CDR3 DNA is TGCAGTAGCCTGAAGAACACCGGGGAGCTGTTTTTT. This encodes CSSLKNTGELFF.

The V gene is TRBV7-8, the J gene TRBJ2-5, with unresolved D. CDR3 length: 15 residues. From germline, CDR1 is SGHVS and CDR2 FQNEAQ. Trimming stripped 0 bases from V and 1 base from J, with 9 bases between. The CDR3 region has the DNA TGTGCCAGCAGCTTAGCGGGCCCCCTCCAAGAGACCCAGTACTTC. Translating it yields CASSLAGPLQETQYF. The entire variable domain, with the rest obtained from reference TRBV7-8 and TRBJ2-5, is as follows: GAGVSQSPRYKVAKRGQDVALRCDPISGHVSLFWYQQALGQGPEFLTYFQNEAQLDKSGLPSDRFFAERPEGSVSTLKIQRTQQEDSAVYLCASSLAGPLQETQYFGPGTRLLVL.

The gene calls are TRBV19 and TRBJ2-3; D not resolved. Germline CDR1 and CDR2: LNHDA and SQIVND (reference sequence). V gave up 1 base and J gave up 2 bases, with 10 bases separating them. This CDR3 region has 15 residues. The CDR3 DNA reads as TGTGCCAGTAGTATAGGGGCAGTCCCCACAGATACGCAGTATTTT. Translated, it gives CASSIGAVPTDTQYF.

CDR3 sequence (DNA): TGCAGTGCTAGAGGATGGGACTCCGACTACGAGCAGTACTTC. Amino acid sequence: CSARGWDSDYEQYF. The rearrangement links TRBV20-1 to TRBJ2-7, with D tentatively TRBD2 (6 bases). The CDR3 loop spans 14 amino acids. In germline, CDR1 is DFQATT, CDR2 SNEGSKA (reference sequence). Trimming removed 1 base at V and 3 bases at J, with 13 bases between.

J is TRBJ2-5 and V is TRBV30; TRBD2 might be the D (6 bases). In germline, CDR1 is GTSNPN, CDR2 SVGIG (reference sequence). The CDR3 is made up of 14 amino acids. Trimming left V 0 bases short and J 4 bases short, with 12 bases between. The CDR3 protein is CAWSVTGATETQYF. CDR3 in DNA: TGTGCCTGGAGTGTGACGGGAGCGACAGAGACCCAGTACTTC.

V gene TRBV28 combines with J gene TRBJ2-7; 12 positions match TRBD2. V was pared by 4 bases and J by 3 bases, with 4 bases of the junction left unmatched. The CDR3 is made up of 15 amino acids. The germline gives CDR1 MDHEN, CDR2 SYDVKM. The CDR3 sequence: CASSSGLAGNYEQYF. CDR3 DNA: TGTGCCAGCAGTTCCGGACTAGCGGGAAACTACGAGCAGTACTTC.